The source of this TCR beta chain is a study of blood T cells in healthy people across ages. Study overall: Through template switching, about one barcoded beta molecule was captured per two T cells, as measured in model experiments. Broader study findings: Among long-lived donors, naive CD4+ cells were more numerous and diversity higher than in aged donors. Age advanced and TCR beta diversity per million T cells fell, roughly linearly.

Total RNA, at least 5.5 micrograms per sample, came from PBMCs. A few counts support this clonotype. Its antigen is undetermined. Primers used in a second PCR of about 6 to 11 cycles were a sample-barcoded 5' primer and a J-beta primer mix. TCRdb re-called the 5' RACE reads through MiXCR, storing one row per CDR3 protein. The sample includes some 1,800,000 distinct CDR3 sequences, approximately 40% seen only once; the top ten take approximately 22%. V was trimmed by 7 bases and J by 6 bases, leaving 13 bases between them. This CDR3 has 12 residues. The germline gives CDR1 SGHDT, CDR2 YYEEEE. The clonotype comes from a human donor in good health. The chain links TRBV5-6 to TRBJ1-2; a possible D gene is TRBD1 (6 bases). Sequencing was carried out using blood. CDR3 amino acids: CASGAGGNGYTF. Here the CDR3 DNA reads TGTGCCAGCGGGGCCGGGGGCAATGGCTACACCTTC.